The TCR beta chain described here comes from a study of T cell responses to AZD1222 COVID-19 vaccine (dated by TCRdb to 2020 to 2023). The study in broad terms: A total of 233 trial participants underwent TCR sequencing, of whom 207 had received two doses of AZD1222 and 26 had received two doses of the MenACWY control vaccine. Trial participants were enrolled by age into 18-55, 56-69 and 70-plus year subgroups, with approximately 150, 30 and 60 TCR-sequenced participants respectively. Results the study describes overall, beyond this receptor: The 56-69-year group was small, and its depth increase did not reach significance, likely because of low power. Most participants were white British and females outnumbered males, and the authors suggested that clonal diversity may have been underestimated. A significant rise in spike-specific TCR breadth and depth was observed after two AZD1222 doses relative to day 0 and relative to MenACWY recipients. Only a handful of AZD1222 recipients were SARS-CoV-2 seropositive at baseline, limiting conclusions about previously exposed vaccinees. Nearly half of unique spike-specific TCRs reportedly recognized epitopes outside regions mutated in the B.1.351 and B.1.1.7 variants. The vaccine-associated CD4 TCRs covered the entire spike protein, and the dominant responses fell in regions 160-218 and 743-854. Because no day 14 peak-response samples were available, repertoires were characterized only after the peak T cell response.

Reading the germline V gene (reference sequence) gives CDR1 LNHDA and CDR2 SQIVND. After removal of 4 bases from V and 5 bases from J, the junction retains 8 bases not matched to a gene. Reading from cysteine to phenylalanine, the CDR3 counts 15 amino acids. The entry retains the CDR3 DNA only, 45 bases that are in frame from base 1. Sample time point, as interpreted from the label and publication: about 28 days (+/-7) after the second vaccine dose. AZD1222 recipients with second doses at about 4 weeks or about 12 weeks were pooled, because spike-specific TCR depth and breadth did not differ between schedules. Samples from vaccinated people were obtained from the UK trials COV001 and COV002, which included a single-blind randomized controlled phase 2/3 trial of AZD1222 (ChAdOx1 nCoV-19) in healthy adults. For TCRbeta chain sequencing, PBMC samples from trial participants were taken at day 0 and at day 28 after the second dose.

The CDR3 regions of human TCRbeta chains were analyzed by immunosequencing. As for the authors' bioinformatics: Repertoire TCRs were checked for matches against a reference library of SARS-CoV-2-specific TCRs that had been generated using the MIRA antigen-specificity platform. Breadth was defined as the fraction of unique TCRs that were SARS-CoV-2-associated, and depth was defined as the fraction of total T cells that were SARS-CoV-2-associated. Using the MIRA data, each spike-specific TCR was assigned both to the spike region to which the TCR was reactive and to a CD4 or CD8 class. Log10-transformed breadth and depth values were compared by one-way ANOVA with Sidak's multiple comparisons tests. TCRdb's version of the immuneACCESS table is confined to in-frame rearrangements and falls short of the full clone set. An unresolved V gene accounts for under half of the shortfall where checked; the remainder is of unknown origin. V and J calls and clone size follow that table, whereas D and trimming were derived from the DNA. The sample table holds tens of thousands of clones, of which 88% were seen once. The ten largest clonotypes hold about 7% of the sample.

About this clone: Its target antigen remains unknown. There are no base qualities to consult, and no much larger clone falls within one base.

Sequencing used peripheral blood, obtained 28 days after the second AZD1222 dose. The rearranged chain carries TRBV19 and TRBJ2-7, with 10 central nucleotides matching TRBD2. The clonotype originates from an adult who received the AZD1222 COVID-19 vaccine. The CDR3 has the sequence CASSTPSGSGNEQYF. The sequenced DNA is TGTGCCAGTAGTACTCCTAGCGGGAGCGGCAACGAGCAGTACTTC.